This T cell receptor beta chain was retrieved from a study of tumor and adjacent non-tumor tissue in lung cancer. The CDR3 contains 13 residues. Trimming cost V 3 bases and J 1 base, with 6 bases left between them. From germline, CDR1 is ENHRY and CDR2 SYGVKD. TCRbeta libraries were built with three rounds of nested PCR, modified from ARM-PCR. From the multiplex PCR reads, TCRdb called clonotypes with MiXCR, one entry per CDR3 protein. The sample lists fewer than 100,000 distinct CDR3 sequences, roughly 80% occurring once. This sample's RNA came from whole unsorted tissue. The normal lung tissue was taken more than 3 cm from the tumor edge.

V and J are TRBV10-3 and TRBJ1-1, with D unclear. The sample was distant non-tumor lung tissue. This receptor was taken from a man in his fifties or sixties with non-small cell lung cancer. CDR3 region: CAISDTANTEAFF. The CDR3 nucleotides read TGTGCCATCAGTGATACAGCGAACACTGAAGCTTTCTTT.